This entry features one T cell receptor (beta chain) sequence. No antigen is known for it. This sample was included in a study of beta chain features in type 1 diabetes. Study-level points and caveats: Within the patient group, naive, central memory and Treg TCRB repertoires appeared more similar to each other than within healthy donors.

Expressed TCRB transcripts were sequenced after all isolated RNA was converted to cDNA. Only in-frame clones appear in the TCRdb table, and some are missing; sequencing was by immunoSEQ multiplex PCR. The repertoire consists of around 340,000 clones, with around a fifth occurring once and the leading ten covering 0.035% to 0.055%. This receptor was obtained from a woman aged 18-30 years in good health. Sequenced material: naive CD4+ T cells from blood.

CDR3 DNA sequence: TGTGCCAGCAGCCAAGATACACGGGACACCATATATTTT. Amino acid sequence: CASSQDTRDTIYF. The chain couples TRBV4-2 to TRBJ1-3; D remains ambiguous. Germline V CDR1 and CDR2: LGHNA, YNFKEQ. V gave up 0 bases and J gave up 8 bases, with 8 bases separating them. The CDR3 contains 13 residues.